The 3 T cell receptor beta chains in this list originate from one sample, sequenced in a study of blood T cell repertoires in COVID-19. Method: immunoSEQ multiplex PCR; TCRdb's copy keeps in-frame clones and lacks some. This table holds 30,000 to 45,000 clones, 87% found once. Sequencing was done on a sample of peripheral blood. Every receptor here comes from a human donor in a cohort sampled during active COVID-19.

V and J are TRBV2 and TRBJ2-7; possible D gene TRBD2, 5 bases. CDR1 SNHLY and CDR2 FYNNEI come from the germline V gene. Between the trimmed V and J ends, which lost 10 bases and 0 bases, there was a span of 22 bases. The CDR3 consists of 16 residues. The CDR3 DNA is TGTGCCACCACGTCACTCGAAGCGGCGAACTCCTACGAGCAGTACTTC. It translates to CATTSLEAANSYEQYF.

J is TRBJ2-1 and V is TRBV28; TRBD2 agrees at 8 bases. The CDR3 is 16 amino acids. Germline V gene sequence: CDR1 MDHEN, CDR2 SYDVKM. V was pared by 2 bases and J by 2 bases, with 5 bases of the junction left unmatched. This CDR3 reads CASSLRSGSPYNEQFF. Written as DNA, the CDR3 is TGTGCCAGCAGTTTAAGGAGCGGGAGCCCCTACAATGAGCAGTTCTTC.

The V and J genes are TRBV7-2 and TRBJ2-3; tentative D call: TRBD2 (5 bases). The CDR3 is 15 amino acids. Trimming cost V 5 bases and J 1 base, with 13 bases left between them. Germline V gene data show CDR1 as SGHTA and CDR2 as FQGNSA. CDR3 coding DNA: TGTGCCAGCAGCCCTAGGAGCGGTCGCACAGATACGCAGTATTTT. Translated: CASSPRSGRTDTQYF.